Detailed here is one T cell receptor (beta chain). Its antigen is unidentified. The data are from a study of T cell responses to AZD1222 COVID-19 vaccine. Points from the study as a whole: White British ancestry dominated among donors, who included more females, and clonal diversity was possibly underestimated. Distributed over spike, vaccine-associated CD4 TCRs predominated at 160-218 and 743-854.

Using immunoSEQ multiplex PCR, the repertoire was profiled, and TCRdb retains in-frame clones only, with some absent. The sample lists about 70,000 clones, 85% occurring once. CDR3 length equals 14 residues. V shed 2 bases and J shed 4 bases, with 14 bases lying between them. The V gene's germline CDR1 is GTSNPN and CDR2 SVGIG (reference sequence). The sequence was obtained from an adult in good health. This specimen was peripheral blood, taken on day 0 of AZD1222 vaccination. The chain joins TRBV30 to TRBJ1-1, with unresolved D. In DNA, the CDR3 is TGTGCCTGGAGTCCCCGATTGTGGAGCACTGAAGCTTTCTTT. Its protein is CAWSPRLWSTEAFF. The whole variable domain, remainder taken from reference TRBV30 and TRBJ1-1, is SQTIHQWPATLVQPVGSPLSLECTVEGTSNPNLYWYRQAAGRGLQLLFYSVGIGQISSEVPQNLSASRPQDRQFILSSKKLLLSDSGFYLCAWSPRLWSTEAFFGQGTRLTVV.